This entry features one T cell receptor beta chain sequence. Antigen unknown. Other DNA variants within this sample encode the same CDR3. PCR employed 60 Vbeta and 13 Jbeta primers. The table came from immunoSEQ multiplex PCR; TCRdb's copy has only in-frame clones and leaves some out. The data show around 230,000 clones, with about 85% seen just once and roughly 0.24% held by the top ten. These data originate in a study of cytomegalovirus exposure and HLA in healthy donors. Whole-study findings and limits: The authors confirmed in vitro that a few CMV-associated chains were specific for CMV antigens. Rare sequences made up most TCRs, while some public TCRs were found in many donors. In an earlier analysis, most TCR beta V segments were productive about 87% or about 30% of the time. Reportedly, a later analysis found an Asian-associated ancestry cluster had fewer N-insertions than the roughly 700-donor mean.

From germline, CDR1 is SGHVS and CDR2 FQNEAQ. CDR3 length: 14 residues. V lost 5 bases, J lost 3 bases, and 4 bases stayed unmatched. Material: PBMCs. J is TRBJ1-5 and V is TRBV7-8; TRBD1 matches at 7 bases. The source is a girl aged 2-10 years in good health and CMV-seronegative. The CDR3 loop is CASSLGTVNQPQHF. The DNA for the CDR3 is TGTGCCAGCAGCCTAGGGACAGTCAATCAGCCCCAGCATTTT.